There are a few counts of the clone carrying this TCR beta chain. The antigen remains undetermined. These data are taken from a study of blood T cells in healthy people across ages. Per germline, CDR1 SEHNR and CDR2 FQNEAQ (reference sequence). The CDR3 runs to 13 residues. Trimming removed 8 bases from V and 6 bases from J; junction bases left unmatched: 4. Study-wide findings and caveats: Naive T cell percentage showed a strong correlation with TCR beta diversity. Per million T cells, the diversity of TCR beta decreased roughly linearly as age advanced.

It was with a sample-barcoded 5' primer and a J-beta primer mix that a second PCR of roughly 7 to 12 cycles was run. TCRdb fed the 5' RACE reads into MiXCR, producing one record per CDR3 protein. The repertoire holds about 730,000 distinct CDR3 sequences, with 40% to 45% as singletons. The chain uses TRBV7-9 and TRBJ1-6; 7 nucleotides align to TRBD1. What was sequenced was blood. The receptor was isolated from an older woman in good health. The CDR3 DNA reads TGTGCCAGCCAGGGGGAACCTAATTCACCCCTCCACTTT. It translates to CASQGEPNSPLHF.